The 18 T cell receptor beta chains below all came from one sample that was sequenced in a study of CD8+ T cells in alopecia areata. As for treatment: oral pan-JAK inhibitor, 5-10 mg twice daily. In each case, RNA was isolated and then reverse transcribed into cDNA as the sequencing template. Only in-frame clones appear in the TCRdb table, and some are missing; sequencing was by immunoSEQ multiplex PCR. The sample gives about 74,000 clones, roughly 28% of which show up once; about 16% is in the top ten. Sample: CD8+ T cells sorted from blood, taken at week 4, from a patient treated with tofacitinib. The receptors were sampled from a human donor with alopecia areata.

This chain joins TRBV7-8 and TRBJ2-5, with a possible D match to TRBD2 (5 bases). Trimming removed 3 bases at V and 0 bases at J, with 11 bases between. In germline, CDR1 is SGHVS, CDR2 FQNEAQ. The CDR3 contains 15 residues. Here the CDR3 reads CASSLILANQETQYF. The CDR3 DNA sequence: TGTGCCAGCAGCTTGATTCTAGCCAACCAAGAGACCCAGTACTTC. Full variable domain (missing parts from reference TRBV7-8 and TRBJ2-5): GAGVSQSPRYKVAKRGQDVALRCDPISGHVSLFWYQQALGQGPEFLTYFQNEAQLDKSGLPSDRFFAERPEGSVSTLKIQRTQQEDSAVYLCASSLILANQETQYFGPGTRLLVL.

This chain connects TRBV5-1 to TRBJ1-1; D possibly corresponds to TRBD1 (5 bases). The CDR3 has 15 amino acids. Germline V gene sequence: CDR1 SGHRS, CDR2 YFSETQ. Trimming pared 2 bases from V and 5 bases from J, leaving 16 bases between. CDR3 amino acids: CASSFEEPRVTEAFF. CDR3 in DNA: TGCGCCAGCAGCTTCGAGGAACCCAGGGTGACTGAAGCTTTCTTT.

The V call is TRBV6-1, the J call TRBJ2-1, with TRBD2 matching over 12 bases. In germline, CDR1 is MNHNS, CDR2 SASEGT. With 4 bases clipped from V and 5 bases from J, the junction kept 3 bases outside the gene matches. The length of the CDR3 is 15 residues. CDR3 region: CASSGLAGVHNEQFF. The CDR3 nucleotides are TGTGCCAGCAGTGGACTAGCGGGAGTCCACAATGAGCAGTTCTTC.

The chain carries TRBV6-5 and TRBJ1-5; 9 bases match TRBD1. CDR1 and CDR2 (germline): MNHEY, SVGAGI. The ends lost 4 bases at V and 7 bases at J; junction bases unmatched: 5. The CDR3 covers 14 residues. The CDR3 DNA reads TGTGCCAGCAGTTCCGGGACAGGGAGACAGCCCCAGCATTTT. It translates to CASSSGTGRQPQHF.

This chain joins TRBV7-9 and TRBJ1-1, with D perhaps TRBD1 (5 bases). The germline V gene encodes CDR1 SEHNR and CDR2 FQNEAQ (reference sequence). This CDR3 comprises 12 residues. V gave up 5 bases and J gave up 6 bases, with 10 bases separating them. This CDR3 is CASSNGTPEAFF. The CDR3 DNA sequence: TGTGCCAGCAGCAACGGGACTCCTGAAGCTTTCTTT.

The rearrangement links TRBV5-1 to TRBJ2-3; TRBD1 aligns across 9 bases. The ends lost 3 bases at V and 0 bases at J; junction bases unmatched: 5. This CDR3 comprises 16 residues. Germline CDR1 is SGHRS and CDR2 is YFSETQ. The chain's CDR3 is CASSYGQGRSTDTQYF. For the CDR3, the DNA is TGCGCCAGCAGCTACGGACAGGGGCGAAGCACAGATACGCAGTATTTT.

Concerning this clone: The sample contains more than one DNA sequence encoding this CDR3. The gene calls are TRBV29-1 and TRBJ2-5, with D hard to call. V was shortened by 6 bases and J by 5 bases, with 7 bases between the two germline ends. This CDR3 is built from 10 residues. Germline values: CDR1 SQVTM, CDR2 ANQGSEA. The DNA for the CDR3 is TGCAGCGTGGCTGTCGAGACCCAGTACTTC. Translating gives CSVAVETQYF.

The rearrangement uses TRBV5-1 and TRBJ1-1; D gene ambiguous. Deletions cut 3 bases from V and 3 bases from J, with 18 bases between. The length of the CDR3 is 16 residues. CDR1 SGHRS and CDR2 YFSETQ come from the germline V gene. CDR3 nucleotide sequence: TGCGCCAGCAGCTCAAGGCAGGACTGGGGTCACACTGAAGCTTTCTTT. Translated: CASSSRQDWGHTEAFF. Filled out from reference TRBV5-1 and TRBJ1-1, the complete variable domain reads KAGVTQTPRYLIKTRGQQVTLSCSPISGHRSVSWYQQTPGQGLQFLFEYFSETQRNKGNFPGRFSGRQFSNSRSEMNVSTLELGDSALYLCASSSRQDWGHTEAFFGQGTRLTVV.

This chain links TRBV29-1 with TRBJ2-1; 10 bases fit TRBD2. Germline V gene sequence: CDR1 SQVTM, CDR2 ANQGSEA. CDR3 length equals 13 residues. The ends lost 7 bases at V and 9 bases at J; junction bases unmatched: 9. The CDR3 sequence: CSALASGRIEQFF. The CDR3 DNA reads as TGCAGCGCCTTGGCTAGCGGGAGAATTGAGCAGTTCTTC.

This clone was detected only a few times. The rearrangement uses TRBV7-9 and TRBJ2-7; weak D call: TRBD1 (6 bases). CDR1 and CDR2 from the germline V gene are SEHNR and FQNEAQ (reference sequence). Trimming took 5 bases from V and 6 from J, leaving 14 bases between them. The CDR3 has 13 residues. CDR3 sequence reads: CASSMGPQGEQYF. CDR3 nucleotides: TGTGCCAGCAGCATGGGACCACAGGGCGAGCAGTACTTC.

J is TRBJ2-1 and V is TRBV19; D gene uncertain. CDR1 and CDR2 from the germline V gene are LNHDA and SQIVND (reference sequence). There are 13 residues in the CDR3. V was shortened by 5 bases and J by 6 bases, with 11 bases between the two germline ends. The CDR3 is CASSLTSINEQFF. The CDR3 nucleotides read TGTGCCAGTAGTCTGACGAGCATCAATGAGCAGTTCTTC.

This clone has at least ten counts. The rearrangement links TRBV19 to TRBJ1-1; D not certain. This CDR3 is built from 11 residues. Trimming removed 5 bases from V and 6 bases from J, with 7 bases in between. Germline-derived CDR1 and CDR2 are LNHDA and SQIVND (reference sequence). The CDR3 protein is CASSWSAEAFF. In nucleotides, the CDR3 is TGTGCCAGTAGTTGGAGTGCTGAAGCTTTCTTT.

The chain joins TRBV5-4 to TRBJ2-7; D is undetermined. With 4 bases removed from V and 1 base from J, the gap between germline ends came to 12 bases. The CDR3 is made up of 14 amino acids. The germline CDR1 and CDR2 sequences are SGHNT and YYREEE (reference sequence). DNA of the CDR3: TGTGCCAGCAGCCCGGACCTCTCTTCCTACGAGCAGTACTTC. It translates to CASSPDLSSYEQYF.

This clone was seen many times. The V gene is TRBV11-2, the J gene TRBJ2-5; D ambiguous. CDR1 SGHAT and CDR2 FQNNGV come from the germline V gene. The CDR3 is made up of 12 amino acids. V was trimmed by 1 base and J by 5 bases, leaving 5 bases between them. The CDR3 DNA reads as TGTGCCAGCAGCTTAGTATCCGAGACCCAGTACTTC. Encoded protein: CASSLVSETQYF.

The V call is TRBV19, the J call TRBJ1-1; D uncertain. V was shortened by 3 bases and J by 0 bases, with 14 bases between the two germline ends. This CDR3 spans 16 amino acids. CDR1 LNHDA and CDR2 SQIVND come from the germline V gene (reference sequence). The CDR3 protein is CASSISPRLLNTEAFF. CDR3 nucleotides: TGTGCCAGTAGTATTTCTCCCCGACTTTTGAACACTGAAGCTTTCTTT.

This clone was recorded a few times. The chain has TRBV6-5 and TRBJ2-1, with 7 bases fitting TRBD2. The CDR3 consists of 14 residues. CDR1 MNHEY and CDR2 SVGAGI come from the germline V gene. After removal of 2 bases from V and 6 bases from J, the junction contained 4 bases not matched to a gene. In DNA, the CDR3 is TGTGCCAGCAGTTACGGACTAGAAGGCAATGAGCAGTTCTTC. Amino acid sequence: CASSYGLEGNEQFF.

This clone was counted only a few times. This chain joins TRBV29-1 and TRBJ2-5, with D possibly TRBD1 on 5 matching bases. V lost 1 base and J 5 bases, leaving 8 bases between the germline ends. The CDR3 has 12 residues. Looked up from germline, CDR1 is SQVTM and CDR2 is ANQGSEA. Written as DNA, the CDR3 is TGCAGCGTTGAAGGGGGCAGGGAGACCCAGTACTTC. This gives the protein CSVEGGRETQYF.

The V call is TRBV5-1, the J call TRBJ2-7; D remains ambiguous. Germline V gene lookup returns CDR1 SGHRS and CDR2 YFSETQ. This CDR3 comprises 13 residues. Trimming removed 0 bases from V and 3 bases from J, with 7 bases in between. The DNA for the CDR3 is TGCGCCAGCAGCTTGGCGGCCGGCTACGAGCAGTACTTC. Its protein is CASSLAAGYEQYF. The full variable domain, with the rest looked up from reference TRBV5-1 and TRBJ2-7, is KAGVTQTPRYLIKTRGQQVTLSCSPISGHRSVSWYQQTPGQGLQFLFEYFSETQRNKGNFPGRFSGRQFSNSRSEMNVSTLELGDSALYLCASSLAAGYEQYFGPGTRLTVT.